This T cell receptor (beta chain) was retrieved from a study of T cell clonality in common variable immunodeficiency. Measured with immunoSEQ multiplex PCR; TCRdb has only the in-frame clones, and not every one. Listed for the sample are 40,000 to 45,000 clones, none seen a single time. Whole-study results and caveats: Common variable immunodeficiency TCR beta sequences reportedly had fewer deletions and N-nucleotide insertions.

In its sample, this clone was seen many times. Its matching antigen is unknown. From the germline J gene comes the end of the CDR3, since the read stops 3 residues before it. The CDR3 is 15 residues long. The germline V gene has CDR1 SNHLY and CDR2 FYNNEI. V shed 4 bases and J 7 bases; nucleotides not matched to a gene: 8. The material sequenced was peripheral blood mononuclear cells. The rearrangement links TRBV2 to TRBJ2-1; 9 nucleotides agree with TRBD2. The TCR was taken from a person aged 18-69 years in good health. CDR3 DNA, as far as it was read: TGTGCCAGCAGTGTAAGAGGGCTAGCGGGAAATGAG. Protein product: CASSVRGLAGNE. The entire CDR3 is CASSVRGLAGNEQFF.